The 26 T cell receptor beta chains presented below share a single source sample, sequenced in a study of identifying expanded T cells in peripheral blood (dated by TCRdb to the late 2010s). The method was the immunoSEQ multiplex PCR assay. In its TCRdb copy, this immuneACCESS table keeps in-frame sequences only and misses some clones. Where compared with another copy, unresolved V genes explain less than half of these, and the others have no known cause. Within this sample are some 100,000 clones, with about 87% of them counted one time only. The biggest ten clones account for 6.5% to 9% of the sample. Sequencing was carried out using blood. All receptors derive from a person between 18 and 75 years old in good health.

The CDR3 bases are TGTGCCAGCAGCTTAGGGGGGGCTCCGAACACCGGGGAGCTGTTTTTT. Translating it yields CASSLGGAPNTGELFF. V and J are TRBV7-9 and TRBJ2-2, with D perhaps matching TRBD1 or TRBD2 (6 bases each). The V and J ends lost 1 base and 0 bases respectively, with 9 bases between them. The CDR3 sequence is 16 residues long. The germline V gene has CDR1 SEHNR and CDR2 FQNEAQ (reference sequence).

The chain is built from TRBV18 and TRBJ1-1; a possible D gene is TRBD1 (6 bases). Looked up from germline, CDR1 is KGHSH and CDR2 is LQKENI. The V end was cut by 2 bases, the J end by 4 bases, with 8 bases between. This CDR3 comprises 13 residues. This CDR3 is CASSPSRGTEAFF. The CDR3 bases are TGTGCCAGCTCACCATCCAGGGGCACTGAAGCTTTCTTT.

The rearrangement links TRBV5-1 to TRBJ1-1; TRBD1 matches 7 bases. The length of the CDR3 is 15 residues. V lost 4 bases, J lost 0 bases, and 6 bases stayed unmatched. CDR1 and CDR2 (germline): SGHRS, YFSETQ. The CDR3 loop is CASSLRDSLNTEAFF. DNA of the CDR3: TGCGCCAGCAGCCTCCGGGACAGTTTGAACACTGAAGCTTTCTTT.

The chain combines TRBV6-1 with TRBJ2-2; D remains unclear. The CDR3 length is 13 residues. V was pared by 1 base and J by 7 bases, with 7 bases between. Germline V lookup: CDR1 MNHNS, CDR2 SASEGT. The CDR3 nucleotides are TGTGCCAGCAGTGAAGACGGAAACGGGGAGCTGTTTTTT. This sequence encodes CASSEDGNGELFF.

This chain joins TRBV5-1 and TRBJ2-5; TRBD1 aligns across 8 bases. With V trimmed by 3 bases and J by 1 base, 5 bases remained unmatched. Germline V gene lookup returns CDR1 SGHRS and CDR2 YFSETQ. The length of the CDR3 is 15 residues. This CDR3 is CASSWQGASQETQYF. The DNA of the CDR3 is TGCGCCAGCAGCTGGCAGGGGGCTTCCCAAGAGACCCAGTACTTC.

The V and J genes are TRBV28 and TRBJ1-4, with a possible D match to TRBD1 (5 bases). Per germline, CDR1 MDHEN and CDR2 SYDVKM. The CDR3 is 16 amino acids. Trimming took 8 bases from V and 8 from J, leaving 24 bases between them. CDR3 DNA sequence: TGTGCCAGCGCTGGCCGGGGCGCCGGGGTCTCAGAAAAACTGTTTTTT. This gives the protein CASAGRGAGVSEKLFF.

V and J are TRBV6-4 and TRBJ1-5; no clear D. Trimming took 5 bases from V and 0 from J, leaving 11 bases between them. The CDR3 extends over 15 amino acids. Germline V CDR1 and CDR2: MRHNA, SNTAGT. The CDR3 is CASSTDGYSNQPQHF. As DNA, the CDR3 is TGTGCCAGCAGTACCGACGGCTATAGCAATCAGCCCCAGCATTTT.

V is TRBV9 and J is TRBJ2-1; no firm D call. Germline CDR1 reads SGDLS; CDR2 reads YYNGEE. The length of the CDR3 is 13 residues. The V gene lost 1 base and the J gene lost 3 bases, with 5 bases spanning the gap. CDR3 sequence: CASSVPGYNEQFF. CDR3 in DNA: TGTGCCAGCAGCGTACCAGGCTACAATGAGCAGTTCTTC.

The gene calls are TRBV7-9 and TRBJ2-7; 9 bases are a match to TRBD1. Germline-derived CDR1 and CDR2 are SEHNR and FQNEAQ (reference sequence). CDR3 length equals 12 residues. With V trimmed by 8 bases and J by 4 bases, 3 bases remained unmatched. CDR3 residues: CASGTGSYEQYF. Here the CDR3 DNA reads TGTGCCAGCGGGACAGGGTCTTACGAGCAGTACTTC.

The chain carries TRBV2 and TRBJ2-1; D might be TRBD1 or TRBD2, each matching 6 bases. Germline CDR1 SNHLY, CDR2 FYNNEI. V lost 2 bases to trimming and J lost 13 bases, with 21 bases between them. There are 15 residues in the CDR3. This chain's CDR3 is CASSESGAGLRAQFF. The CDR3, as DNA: TGTGCCAGCAGTGAATCAGGGGCGGGACTCCGGGCTCAGTTCTTC.

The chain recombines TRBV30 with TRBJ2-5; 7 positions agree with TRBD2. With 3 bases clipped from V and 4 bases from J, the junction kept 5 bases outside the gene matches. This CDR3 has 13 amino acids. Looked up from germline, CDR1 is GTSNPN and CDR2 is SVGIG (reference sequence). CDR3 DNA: TGTGCCTGGAGACTAGCGAATGGAGAGACCCAGTACTTC. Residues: CAWRLANGETQYF.

The CDR3 nucleotides are TGTGCCAGTAGCGGGTTACGGGCAACCTCCGGCTACACCTTC. Residues: CASSGLRATSGYTF. The gene calls are TRBV19 and TRBJ1-2; D not resolved. The CDR3 runs 14 residues. Trimming removed 6 bases at V and 8 bases at J, with 19 bases between. Germline V gives CDR1 LNHDA, CDR2 SQIVND (reference sequence).

The CDR3 loop is CAIGASSYNEQFF. The CDR3 DNA is TGTGCCATCGGGGCCAGCTCCTACAATGAGCAGTTCTTC. The rearrangement joins TRBV10-3 to TRBJ2-1, with D possibly being TRBD1 (5 bases). The CDR3 extends over 13 amino acids. Germline lookup yields CDR1 ENHRY and CDR2 SYGVKD. V lost 8 bases, J lost 0 bases, and 8 bases lay in between.

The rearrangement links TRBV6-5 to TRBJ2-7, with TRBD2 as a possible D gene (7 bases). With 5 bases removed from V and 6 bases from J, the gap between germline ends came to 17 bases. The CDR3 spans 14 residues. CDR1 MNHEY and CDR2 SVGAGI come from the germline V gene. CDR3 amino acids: CASSAPPGGREQYF. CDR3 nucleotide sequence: TGTGCCAGCAGTGCACCCCCGGGGGGCCGCGAGCAGTACTTC.

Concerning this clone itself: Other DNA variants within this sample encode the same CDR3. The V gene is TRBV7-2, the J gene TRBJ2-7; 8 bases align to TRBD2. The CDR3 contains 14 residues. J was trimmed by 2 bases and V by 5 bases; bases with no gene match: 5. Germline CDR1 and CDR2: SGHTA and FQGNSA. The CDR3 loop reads CASSLYSGTYEQYF. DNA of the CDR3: TGTGCCAGCAGCCTCTATAGCGGGACCTACGAGCAGTACTTC.

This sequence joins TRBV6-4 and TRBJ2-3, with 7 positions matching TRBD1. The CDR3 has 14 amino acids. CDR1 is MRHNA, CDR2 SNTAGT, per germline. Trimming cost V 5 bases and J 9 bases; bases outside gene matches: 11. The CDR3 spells CASSPGTVAGTQYF. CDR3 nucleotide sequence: TGTGCCAGCAGTCCTGGGACAGTTGCAGGCACGCAGTATTTT.

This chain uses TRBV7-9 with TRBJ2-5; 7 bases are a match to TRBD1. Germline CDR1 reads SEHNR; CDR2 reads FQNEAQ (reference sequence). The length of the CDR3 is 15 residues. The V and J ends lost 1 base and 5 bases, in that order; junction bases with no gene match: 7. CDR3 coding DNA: TGTGCCAGCAGCTTAGTAAGACAGGGCAGGGAGACCCAGTACTTC. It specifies CASSLVRQGRETQYF.

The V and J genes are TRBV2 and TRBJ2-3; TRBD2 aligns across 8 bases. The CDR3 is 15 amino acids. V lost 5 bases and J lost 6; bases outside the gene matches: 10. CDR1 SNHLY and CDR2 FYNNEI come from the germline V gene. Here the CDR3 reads CASSPRTSQADTQYF. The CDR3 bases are TGTGCCAGCAGTCCACGGACTAGCCAAGCGGATACGCAGTATTTT.

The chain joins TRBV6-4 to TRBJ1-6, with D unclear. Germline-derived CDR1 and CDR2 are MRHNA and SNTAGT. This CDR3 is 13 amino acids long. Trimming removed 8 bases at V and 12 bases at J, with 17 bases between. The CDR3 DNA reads TGTGCCAGCTCACCGGGAGGTGTAAGACCCCTCCACTTT. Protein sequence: CASSPGGVRPLHF.

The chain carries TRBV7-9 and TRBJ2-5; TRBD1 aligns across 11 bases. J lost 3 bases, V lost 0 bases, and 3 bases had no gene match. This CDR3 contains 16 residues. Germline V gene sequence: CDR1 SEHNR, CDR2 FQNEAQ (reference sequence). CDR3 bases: TGTGCCAGCAGCTTAGCGTTGGGACAGGGGGAAGAGACCCAGTACTTC. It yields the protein CASSLALGQGEETQYF.

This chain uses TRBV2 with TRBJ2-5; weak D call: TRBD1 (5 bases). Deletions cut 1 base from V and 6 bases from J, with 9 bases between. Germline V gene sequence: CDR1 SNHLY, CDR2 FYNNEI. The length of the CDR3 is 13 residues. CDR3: CASSEGGLKTQYF. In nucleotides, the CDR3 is TGTGCCAGCAGTGAAGGGGGCCTGAAGACCCAGTACTTC.

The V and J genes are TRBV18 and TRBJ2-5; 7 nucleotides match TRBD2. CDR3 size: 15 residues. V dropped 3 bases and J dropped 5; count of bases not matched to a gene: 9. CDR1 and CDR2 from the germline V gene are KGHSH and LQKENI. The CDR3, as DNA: TGTGCCAGCTCACCTGGACTAGGCTCGCCCGAGACCCAGTACTTC. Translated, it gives CASSPGLGSPETQYF. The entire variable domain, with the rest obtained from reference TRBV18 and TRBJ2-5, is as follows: NAGVMQNPRHLVRRRGQEARLRCSPMKGHSHVYWYRQLPEEGLKFMVYLQKENIIDESGMPKERFSAEFPKEGPSILRIQQVVRGDSAAYFCASSPGLGSPETQYFGPGTRLLVL.

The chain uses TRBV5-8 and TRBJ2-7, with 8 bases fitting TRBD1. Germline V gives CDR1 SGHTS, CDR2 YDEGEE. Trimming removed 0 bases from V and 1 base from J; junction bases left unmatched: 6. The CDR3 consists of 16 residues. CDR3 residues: CASSLAGTGPSYEQYF. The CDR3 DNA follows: TGTGCCAGCAGCTTGGCCGGGACAGGACCTTCCTACGAGCAGTACTTC.

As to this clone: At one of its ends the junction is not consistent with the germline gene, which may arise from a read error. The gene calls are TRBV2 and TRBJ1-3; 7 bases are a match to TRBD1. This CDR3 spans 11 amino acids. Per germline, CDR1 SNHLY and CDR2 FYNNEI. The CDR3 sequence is CASSGEGQKGF. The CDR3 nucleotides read TGTGCCAGCAGTGGGGAGGGACAGAAGGGCTTT.

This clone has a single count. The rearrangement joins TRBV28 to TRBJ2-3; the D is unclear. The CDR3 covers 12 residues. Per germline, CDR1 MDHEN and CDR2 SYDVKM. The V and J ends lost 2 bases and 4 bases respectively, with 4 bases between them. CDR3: CASSLRADTQYF. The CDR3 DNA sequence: TGTGCCAGCAGTTTACGGGCAGATACGCAGTATTTT.

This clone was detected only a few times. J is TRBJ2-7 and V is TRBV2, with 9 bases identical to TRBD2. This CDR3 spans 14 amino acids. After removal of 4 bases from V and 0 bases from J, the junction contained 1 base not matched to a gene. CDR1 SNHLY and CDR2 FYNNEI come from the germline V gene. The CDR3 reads CASSGTSDSYEQYF. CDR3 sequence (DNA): TGTGCCAGCAGTGGGACTAGCGACTCCTACGAGCAGTACTTC.